This is a list of T cell receptor beta chains from one sample in a study of regulatory T cells in long-lasting Graves disease. One entry per CDR3 protein, called by TCRdb with MiXCR from the multiplex PCR reads. Here the sample spans 400,000 to 500,000 distinct CDR3 sequences, 20% to 25% being singletons. The sequences come from peripheral blood mononuclear cells (PBMCs), collected when the disease was refractory, from a patient treated with antithyroid drugs. The receptors stem from a female donor with Graves disease. Each CDR3 is given with its conserved first and last residue. A D gene is named only where the DNA matches it firmly. Size is omitted from some rows. Given values are once, few, many or a class for expanded clones.

abundance	j_gene	d_gene	v_gene	CDR3nt	CDR3aa
many	TRBJ1-6	.	TRBV2	TGTGCCAGCAGTGATGGTCTGGGTACCTCACCCCTCCACTTT	CASSDGLGTSPLHF
.	TRBJ2-6	.	TRBV15	TGTGCCACCAGCAGAGATCGTAGAGGGATGATTGGGGCCAACGTCCTGACTTTC	CATSRDRRGMIGANVLTF
few	TRBJ1-5	.	TRBV27	TGTGCCAGCAGCCCCCGGGGCGACGGGGATCAGCCCCAGCATTTT	CASSPRGDGDQPQHF
many	TRBJ1-6	TRBD1	TRBV6-9	TGTGCCAGCAGTTACAGGACAGGGTCCGGGACACCCCTCCACTTT	CASSYRTGSGTPLHF
few	TRBJ2-5	.	TRBV6-1	TGTGCCAGCAGTGAAGGCATAGGGACCGGAGAGACCCAGTACTTC	CASSEGIGTGETQYF
many	TRBJ1-1	.	TRBV5-5	TGTGCCAGCAGCGTTGGACCTAACACTGAAGCTTTCTTT	CASSVGPNTEAFF
many	TRBJ1-1	.	TRBV29-1	TGCAGCGCCTCCAGGGATTCGGACACTGAAGCTTTCTTT	CSASRDSDTEAFF
few	TRBJ2-6	TRBD1	TRBV6-1	TGTGCCAGCGATAATCAACAGGGGAACTCTGGGGCCAACGTCCTGACTTTC	CASDNQQGNSGANVLTF
many	TRBJ2-7	.	TRBV28	TGTGCCACCGGAAGACTATCTTCAACCTACGAGCAGTACTTC	CATGRLSSTYEQYF
.	TRBJ1-1	.	TRBV4-1	TGCGCCAGCAGCCAACCTCAAAACACTGAAGCTTTCTTT	CASSQPQNTEAFF
many	TRBJ1-1	.	TRBV6-5	TGTGCCAGCAGTTGGGGGACAAGCACTGAAGCTTTCTTT	CASSWGTSTEAFF
few	TRBJ1-1	.	TRBV7-2	TGTGCCAGCAGCTTAGCGGGCCAGGACACTGAAGCTTTCTTT	CASSLAGQDTEAFF
many	TRBJ1-4	.	TRBV12-3/TRBV12-4	TGTGCCAGCGCGTTAAACCGGGAAAAACTGTTTTTT	CASALNREKLFF
.	TRBJ2-7	TRBD1	TRBV11-3	TGTGCCAGCAGCTTAGTTAACGAAAGGACAGGGAGGTCTCACGAGCAGTACTTC	CASSLVNERTGRSHEQYF
.	TRBJ2-7	.	TRBV9	TGTGCCAGCAGCGTAGGCCCCGGAGGAAATCGGTACTTC	CASSVGPGGNRYF
many	TRBJ2-5	TRBD2	TRBV20-1	TGCGTATTAGCGGGGGGACCTAAAGAGACCCAGTACTTC	CVLAGGPKETQYF
.	TRBJ1-1	.	TRBV19	TGTGCCTGCCCGAGGGCGGGCGCTGAAGCTTTCTTT	CACPRAGAEAFF
few	TRBJ2-7	.	TRBV27	TGTGCCAGCAGACCGCTGACGAGTGGGATCTACGAGCAGTACTTC	CASRPLTSGIYEQYF
many	TRBJ2-7	TRBD1	TRBV27	TGTGCCAGCAGTCCCCGGACAGGACCCGGGTTATACGAGCAGTACTTC	CASSPRTGPGLYEQYF
few	TRBJ1-1	.	TRBV7-9	TGTGCCAGCAGCTGGCAGGGGAAAACTGAAGCTTTCTTT	CASSWQGKTEAFF
many	TRBJ2-5	.	TRBV29-1	TGCAGCGTCGCTCCCGGGCAGTCGGAGACCCAGTACTTC	CSVAPGQSETQYF
many	TRBJ1-2	.	TRBV5-6	TGTGCCAGCAGCGCTGTAGGGGCCAGGAACTATGGCTACACCTTC	CASSAVGARNYGYTF
.	TRBJ1-2	TRBD1	TRBV27	TGTGCCAGCAGCCCGGGACAGGGGTTTCGTGGCTACACCTTC	CASSPGQGFRGYTF
few	TRBJ2-7	.	TRBV6-1	TGTGCCAGCCAACCGGGACCACAGCAGTACTTC	CASQPGPQQYF
many	TRBJ2-7	TRBD1	TRBV6-1	TGTGCCAGCAGCCAGGGGGACCGATACGAGCAGTACTTC	CASSQGDRYEQYF
many	TRBJ2-7	.	TRBV28	TGTGCCAGCAGTTTTAAGACCGTAGGGCAGTACTTC	CASSFKTVGQYF
.	TRBJ2-7	TRBD2	TRBV6-1	TGTGCCAGCAGCCTTGATGCTAGCGGCCGCTACGAGCAGTACTTC	CASSLDASGRYEQYF
.	TRBJ2-7	.	TRBV7-2	TGTGCCAGCAGCTTAGTTCCGGGGAAAGACGGCTATGAGCAGTACTTC	CASSLVPGKDGYEQYF
.	TRBJ2-7	.	TRBV25-1	TGTGCCAGCAAGGGCTCAGAAAACTACGAGCAGTACTTC	CASKGSENYEQYF
.	TRBJ1-1	.	TRBV6-9	TGTGCCAGCAGTTACTTCGGGGGCTGGAACACTGAAGCTTTCTTT	CASSYFGGWNTEAFF
.	TRBJ2-5	TRBD2	TRBV7-9	TGTGCCAGCAGCTCACCGGGACTAGAAAAAGAGACCCAGTACTTC	CASSSPGLEKETQYF
many	TRBJ1-6	.	TRBV28	TGTGCCAGCAGAAGGGAAGAAGGCGCTTCACCCCTCCACTTT	CASRREEGASPLHF
many	TRBJ2-5	.	TRBV28	TGTGCCAGCAGTCTGTGGACAGAACAAGAGACCCAGTACTTC	CASSLWTEQETQYF
.	TRBJ1-2	.	TRBV7-9	TGTGCCAGCAGCTTACATTCGGGAAATGAGGGCTACACCTTC	CASSLHSGNEGYTF
few	TRBJ2-5	.	TRBV20-1	TGCAGTGCTGGTGGGGCCCAGGGCAATCAAGAGACCCAGTACTTC	CSAGGAQGNQETQYF